This entry lists 20 T cell receptor beta chains sequenced from one sample in a study of CD8+ T cells in alopecia areata. Reverse transcription of extracted RNA yielded cDNA, which provided the sequencing template. Method: immunoSEQ multiplex PCR; TCRdb's copy keeps in-frame clones and lacks some. The table shows around 100,000 clones, with about 59% occurring only once. Treatment reported: oral pan-JAK inhibitor, 5-10 mg twice daily. The material was CD8+ T cells sorted from blood, obtained at week 24, from a patient treated with tofacitinib. These receptors all come from a human donor with alopecia areata.

In its sample, this clone was seen a few times. The CDR3 DNA follows: TGCAGCGGGGGAGATCCACAAGAGACCCAGTACTTC. Translating it yields CSGGDPQETQYF. This chain connects TRBV29-1 to TRBJ2-5; TRBD2 is a possible D gene (5 bases). CDR1 is SQVTM, CDR2 ANQGSEA, per germline. The CDR3 spans 12 residues. The V and J ends lost 7 bases and 2 bases respectively, with 11 bases between them.

This rearrangement joins TRBV7-9 to TRBJ2-1; perhaps D is TRBD1 or TRBD2 (5 bases each). The CDR3 consists of 15 residues. Germline V gene data show CDR1 as SEHNR and CDR2 as FQNEAQ (reference sequence). V was clipped by 5 bases and J by 4 bases, with 15 bases between them. As DNA, the CDR3 is TGTGCCAGCAGCCCACGCCGTGGGGGATACAATGAGCAGTTCTTC. It encodes CASSPRRGGYNEQFF.

The V and J genes are TRBV25-1 and TRBJ2-7; 10 nucleotides agree with TRBD2. The J segment lost 3 bases and the V segment lost 1 base, leaving 0 bases of the junction unmatched. CDR1 is MGHDK and CDR2 is SYGVNS in the germline V gene. The CDR3 runs 14 residues. CDR3 protein: CASSELAGGYEQYF. In DNA, the CDR3 is TGTGCCAGCAGTGAATTAGCGGGGGGCTACGAGCAGTACTTC.

V usage is TRBV25-1 and J usage is TRBJ2-1, with 10 bases identical to TRBD1. V shed 11 bases and J 7 bases; nucleotides not matched to a gene: 5. The CDR3 runs to 12 residues. Germline CDR1 and CDR2: MGHDK and SYGVNS. The CDR3 DNA reads TGTGCCTCCGGGACAGGGGTTAATGAGCAGTTCTTC. Its translation: CASGTGVNEQFF.

The CDR3 reads CASSVDREETQYF. The CDR3 DNA follows: TGCGCCAGCAGCGTCGACAGGGAAGAGACCCAGTACTTC. This chain joins TRBV4-1 and TRBJ2-5; 7 nucleotides match TRBD1. The length of the CDR3 is 13 residues. Germline V gene sequence: CDR1 MGHRA, CDR2 YSYEKL. Trimming removed 5 bases from V and 3 bases from J; junction bases left unmatched: 3.

This chain connects TRBV9 to TRBJ1-1; a possible D gene is TRBD1 (5 bases). The CDR3 totals 13 residues. Germline values: CDR1 SGDLS, CDR2 YYNGEE. V was shortened by 0 bases and J by 5 bases, with 8 bases between the two germline ends. The CDR3 sequence is CASSVEGQTEAFF. Written as DNA, the CDR3 is TGTGCCAGCAGCGTAGAGGGGCAGACTGAAGCTTTCTTT.

The CDR3 loop reads CASSPPEYGTEAFF. Written as DNA, the CDR3 is TGTGCCAGCTCACCACCTGAGTACGGGACTGAAGCTTTCTTT. The gene calls are TRBV18 and TRBJ1-1; no reliable D call. CDR1 and CDR2 (germline): KGHSH, LQKENI. The V gene lost 0 bases and the J gene lost 5 bases, with 10 bases spanning the gap. The length of the CDR3 is 14 residues.

This clone was detected a few times. J is TRBJ1-5 and V is TRBV4-1, with D perhaps TRBD1 (6 bases). V was clipped by 4 bases and J by 4 bases, with 14 bases between them. Germline loops: CDR1 MGHRA, CDR2 YSYEKL. CDR3 length equals 15 residues. CDR3 sequence reads: CASSLGTLGNQPQHF. CDR3 nucleotides: TGCGCCAGCAGCCTCGGGACACTAGGGAATCAGCCCCAGCATTTT.

The V and J genes are TRBV11-2 and TRBJ2-3; D perhaps matches TRBD2 (6 bases). Trimming stripped 5 bases from V and 3 bases from J, with 15 bases between. The CDR3 consists of 15 residues. Germline V CDR1 and CDR2: SGHAT, FQNNGV. DNA for the CDR3: TGTGCCAGCAGCGAACACGGGGGAACAACAGATACGCAGTATTTT. Amino acids: CASSEHGGTTDTQYF.

This clone has more than one count but fewer than ten. V usage is TRBV11-2 and J usage is TRBJ1-2; no firm D call. V lost 3 bases, J lost 0 bases, and 8 bases lay in between. Germline CDR1 is SGHAT and CDR2 is FQNNGV. The CDR3 totals 14 residues. CDR3 protein: CASSLVGSNYGYTF. Written as DNA, the CDR3 is TGTGCCAGCAGCTTGGTGGGGTCTAACTATGGCTACACCTTC.

The sample holds a few counts of this clone. The gene calls are TRBV27 and TRBJ2-6; TRBD1 matches at 12 bases. Germline V gives CDR1 MNHEY, CDR2 SMNVEV (reference sequence). With V trimmed by 5 bases and J by 4 bases, 6 bases remained unmatched. The CDR3 is 17 amino acids. As DNA, the CDR3 is TGTGCCAGCAGTATCGGGACAGGGGGCGCGGGGGCCAACGTCCTGACTTTC. Translating gives CASSIGTGGAGANVLTF. The variable domain in full, with the rest retrieved from reference TRBV27 and TRBJ2-6, is EAQVTQNPRYLITVTGKKLTVTCSQNMNHEYMSWYRQDPGLGLRQIYYSMNVEVTDKGDVPEGYKVSRKEKRNFPLILESPSPNQTSLYFCASSIGTGGAGANVLTFGAGSRLTVL.

In its sample, this clone was seen a few times. The CDR3 DNA reads TGTGCCAGCAGCACCGACGGTGAAGAGACCCAGTACTTC. It is translated as CASSTDGEETQYF. This sequence joins TRBV7-8 and TRBJ2-5; D is ambiguous. This CDR3 has 13 residues. The germline gives CDR1 SGHVS, CDR2 FQNEAQ. Trimming cost V 5 bases and J 3 bases, with 10 bases left between them.

V usage is TRBV13 and J usage is TRBJ2-3, with D perhaps given as TRBD1 or TRBD2 (5 bases each). There are 13 residues in the CDR3. Germline values: CDR1 PRHDT, CDR2 FYEKMQ (reference sequence). V lost 8 bases, J lost 4 bases, and 13 bases lay in between. CDR3 amino acids: CASGTLGADTQYF. CDR3 sequence (DNA): TGTGCCAGCGGGACCCTCGGAGCAGATACGCAGTATTTT.

This chain connects TRBV12-5 to TRBJ1-2, with unresolved D. This CDR3 has 12 residues. CDR1 is LGHNT and CDR2 is FRNRAP in the germline V gene. The V and J ends lost 1 base and 4 bases respectively, with 4 bases between them. The DNA for the CDR3 is TGTGCTAGTGGTTTGGACACCTATGGCTACACCTTC. Protein product: CASGLDTYGYTF.

The chain carries TRBV5-1 and TRBJ1-2; D perhaps matches TRBD1 (6 bases). Germline CDR1 reads SGHRS; CDR2 reads YFSETQ. V lost 0 bases, J lost 3 bases, and 18 bases lay in between. The CDR3 loop spans 17 amino acids. The CDR3, as DNA: TGCGCCAGCAGCTTGGAGGGCCCGGGACAACTACACTATGGCTACACCTTC. Translated: CASSLEGPGQLHYGYTF. The full variable domain, in which reference TRBV5-1 and TRBJ1-2 provide the parts outside the CDR3, is KAGVTQTPRYLIKTRGQQVTLSCSPISGHRSVSWYQQTPGQGLQFLFEYFSETQRNKGNFPGRFSGRQFSNSRSEMNVSTLELGDSALYLCASSLEGPGQLHYGYTFGSGTRLTVV.

This clone was recorded a few times. The genes are TRBV7-8 and TRBJ2-1; D unclear. Trimming left V 5 bases short and J 5 bases short, with 10 bases between. The CDR3 runs to 13 residues. CDR1 is SGHVS and CDR2 is FQNEAQ in the germline V gene. CDR3 sequence reads: CASSLNPDNEQFF. The CDR3 DNA reads as TGTGCCAGCAGCCTAAACCCCGACAATGAGCAGTTCTTC.

The chain is built from TRBV11-2 and TRBJ2-2, with 11 bases matching TRBD1. The germline V gene has CDR1 SGHAT and CDR2 FQNNGV. CDR3 length equals 16 residues. The ends lost 3 bases at V and 4 bases at J; junction bases unmatched: 4. CDR3 amino acids: CASSLWGTGGTGELFF. In nucleotides, the CDR3 is TGTGCCAGCAGCTTGTGGGGGACAGGGGGCACCGGGGAGCTGTTTTTT.

V is TRBV6-6 and J is TRBJ2-5; TRBD1 agrees at 10 bases. Trimming at V came to 10 bases and at J to 5 bases, leaving 10 bases not matched to a gene. The CDR3 contains 14 residues. Per germline, CDR1 MNHNY and CDR2 SVGAGI (reference sequence). In DNA, the CDR3 is TGTGCCACAACGGGGACAGGGGAGGTGGAGACCCAGTACTTC. Translation: CATTGTGEVETQYF.

The J gene is TRBJ1-2, the V gene TRBV4-1; TRBD1 agrees at 11 bases. The ends lost 0 bases at V and 6 bases at J; junction bases unmatched: 3. The CDR3 sequence is 15 residues long. From germline, CDR1 is MGHRA and CDR2 YSYEKL. The CDR3 sequence: CASSQDGQGADGYTF. The CDR3, as DNA: TGCGCCAGCAGCCAAGACGGACAGGGGGCCGATGGCTACACCTTC.

The V gene is TRBV4-1, the J gene TRBJ1-6; D unclear. There are 15 residues in the CDR3. V lost 0 bases, J lost 10 bases, and 13 bases lay in between. Germline V CDR1 and CDR2: MGHRA, YSYEKL. CDR3 nucleotide sequence: TGCGCCAGCAGCCAAGATTCGGGCAGCGGCTCACCCCTCCACTTT. This sequence encodes CASSQDSGSGSPLHF.